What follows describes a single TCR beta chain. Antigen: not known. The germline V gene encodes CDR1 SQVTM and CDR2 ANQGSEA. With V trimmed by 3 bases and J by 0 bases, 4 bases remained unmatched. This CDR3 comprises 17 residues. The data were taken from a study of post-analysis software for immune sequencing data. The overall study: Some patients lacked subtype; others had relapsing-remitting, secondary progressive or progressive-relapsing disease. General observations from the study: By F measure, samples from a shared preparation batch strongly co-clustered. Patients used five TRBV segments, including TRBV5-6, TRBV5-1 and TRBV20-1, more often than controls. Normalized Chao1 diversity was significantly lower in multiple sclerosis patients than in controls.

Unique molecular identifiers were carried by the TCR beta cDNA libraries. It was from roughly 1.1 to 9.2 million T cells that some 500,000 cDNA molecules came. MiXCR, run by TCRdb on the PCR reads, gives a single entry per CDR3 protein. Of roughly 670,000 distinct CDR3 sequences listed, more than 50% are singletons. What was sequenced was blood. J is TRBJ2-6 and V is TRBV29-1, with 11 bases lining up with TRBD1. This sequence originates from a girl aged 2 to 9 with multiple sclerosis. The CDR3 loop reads CSVDTGQGVSGANVLTF. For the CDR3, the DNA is TGCAGCGTTGACACGGGACAGGGGGTCTCTGGGGCCAACGTCCTGACTTTC.